Described below is a single TCR beta chain sequence and its context. This clone has just a few counts. No antigen is known for it. The record has no base qualities; no much larger clone is one base away. The source of the sample is a study of blood T cell repertoires in COVID-19 (dated by TCRdb to between 2020 and 2021). Regarding the study in general: The collaborator samples originated in the United States, Italy and Spain and spanned the acute and convalescent phases of COVID-19. Subjects who had been exposed to COVID-19, were actively infected with it, or had recovered from it provided the deeply sampled blood TCRbeta repertoires that made up the dataset. The prospective study material was composed of cDNA or gDNA derived from T cells, B-cell-depleted T cells, or PBMCs. Where available, HLA class I and class II types were taken from metadata supplied by the sample provider and were not determined by assay-based typing. The sample metadata nearly always contained a de-identified subject ID, COVID-19 status, age in years and sex. The samples were drawn from two sources: the first 160 participants of the ongoing ImmuneRACE study, and 1,000 to 1,500 subjects contributed by 6 global collaborators. The repertoires were made available in a free public database intended to serve as a resource for research on the immune response to SARS-CoV-2.

Enrolling through a virtual design, the prospective study's participants ranged in age from roughly 18 to 90 years and lived across roughly 24 United States geographic areas. In the prospective study, cohorts were assigned on the basis of participant-reported clinical history obtained from a screening survey and a study questionnaire. Recovered participants in ImmuneRACE Cohort 3 were defined as having two consecutive negative NP/OP PCR tests, clearance from a healthcare professional, or resolution of symptoms. In the prospective study, whole blood, serum and a nasopharyngeal or oropharyngeal swab were collected from each participant by mobile phlebotomists. Participants in the prospective study had the option to provide additional blood draws and questionnaires over a roughly 2-month period. Before DNA extraction, blood samples from the prospective study were shipped at room temperature or frozen.

TCRbeta CDR3 regions were amplified from genomic DNA using the immunoSEQ Assay, a bias-controlled multiplex PCR. From the authors' description of their analysis: The number of nucleated cells in each sample was estimated from the amplification of reference gene primers within the assay. To quantify the absolute abundance of each unique TCRbeta CDR3 rearrangement, sequence reads were collapsed and filtered. For each sample, productive Simpson clonality was calculated as the square root of Simpson's diversity index across productive rearrangements. Imported from immuneACCESS, the table was reduced by TCRdb to in-frame sequences with V and J called. These copies leave out some clones; in studies compared against another copy, an unresolved V gene accounts for under half, and the cause of the remainder is not known. That table supplies the V and J calls and clone size; D and trimming were determined from the DNA. A total of under 300,000 clones appear in this sample, 88% of them only once. The ten largest clones capture less than 3% of the sample.

Results and caveats for the whole study, not just this receptor: The quantity of clinical and demographic metadata differed by source and by participant and was supplied without curation.

The CDR3, from cysteine to phenylalanine, totals 14 residues. The read is trimmed to its CDR3 DNA, 42 bases read in frame from base 1. V lost 5 bases and J lost 7 bases; the stretch between them is 12 bases long. Taken from the germline V gene, the CDR1 and CDR2 loops are MDHEN and SYDVKM. The sequence links TRBV28 to TRBJ1-6; TRBD1 is a weak D gene call, 6 bases matching. This clonotype originated in a woman in her forties or fifties who had recovered from COVID-19. Specimen: PBMCs or T cells enriched from blood (not recorded which). The bases are TGTGCCAGCAGTCCCGGGACACTGAATTCACCCCTCCACTTT. It specifies CASSPGTLNSPLHF.